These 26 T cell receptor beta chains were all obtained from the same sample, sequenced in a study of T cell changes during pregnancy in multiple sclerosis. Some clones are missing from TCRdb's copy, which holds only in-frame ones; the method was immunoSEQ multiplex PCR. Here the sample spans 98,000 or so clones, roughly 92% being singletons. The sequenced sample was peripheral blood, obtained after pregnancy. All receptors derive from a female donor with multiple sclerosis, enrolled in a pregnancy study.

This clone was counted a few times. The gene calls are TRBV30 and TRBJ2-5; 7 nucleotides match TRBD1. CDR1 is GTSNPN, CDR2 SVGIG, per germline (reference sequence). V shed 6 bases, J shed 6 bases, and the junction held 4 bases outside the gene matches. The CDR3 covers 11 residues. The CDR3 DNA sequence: TGTGCCTGTCACAGGGGTAAGACCCAGTACTTC. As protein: CACHRGKTQYF.

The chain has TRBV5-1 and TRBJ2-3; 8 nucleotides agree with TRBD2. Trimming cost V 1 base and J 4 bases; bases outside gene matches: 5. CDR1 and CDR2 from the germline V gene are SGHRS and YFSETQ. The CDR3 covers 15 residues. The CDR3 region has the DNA TGCGCCAGCAGCTTGATGTCGGGAGGGGCAGATACGCAGTATTTT. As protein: CASSLMSGGADTQYF.

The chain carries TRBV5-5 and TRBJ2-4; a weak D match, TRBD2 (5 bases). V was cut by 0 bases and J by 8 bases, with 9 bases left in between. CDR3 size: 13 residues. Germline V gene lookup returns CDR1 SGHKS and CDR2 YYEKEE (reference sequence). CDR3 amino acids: CASSLGSGDIQYF. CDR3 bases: TGTGCCAGCAGCTTGGGGTCCGGGGACATTCAGTACTTC.

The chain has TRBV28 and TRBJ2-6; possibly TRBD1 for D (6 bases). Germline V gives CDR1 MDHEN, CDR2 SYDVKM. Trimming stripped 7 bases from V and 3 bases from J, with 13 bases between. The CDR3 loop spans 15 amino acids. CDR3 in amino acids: CASTRTGIGANVLTF. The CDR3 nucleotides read TGTGCCAGCACCAGAACAGGGATTGGGGCCAACGTCCTGACTTTC.

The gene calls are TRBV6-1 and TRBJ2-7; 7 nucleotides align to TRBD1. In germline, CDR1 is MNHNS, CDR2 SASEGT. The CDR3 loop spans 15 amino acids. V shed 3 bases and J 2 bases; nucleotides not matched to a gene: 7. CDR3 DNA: TGTGCCAGCAGTGAGAGGGGACAGTTTACCTACGAGCAGTACTTC. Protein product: CASSERGQFTYEQYF.

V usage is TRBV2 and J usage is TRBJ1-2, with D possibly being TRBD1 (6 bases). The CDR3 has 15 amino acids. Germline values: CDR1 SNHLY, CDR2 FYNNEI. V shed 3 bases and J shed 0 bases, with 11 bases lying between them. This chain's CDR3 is CASSDYRVPNYGYTF. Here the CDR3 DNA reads TGTGCCAGCAGTGACTACAGGGTCCCTAACTATGGCTACACCTTC.

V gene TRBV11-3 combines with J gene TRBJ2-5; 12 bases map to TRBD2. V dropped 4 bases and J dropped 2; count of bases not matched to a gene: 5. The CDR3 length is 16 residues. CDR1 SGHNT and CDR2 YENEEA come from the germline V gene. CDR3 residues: CASSSRTSGKQETQYF. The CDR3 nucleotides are TGTGCCAGCAGCTCACGGACTAGCGGGAAACAAGAGACCCAGTACTTC.

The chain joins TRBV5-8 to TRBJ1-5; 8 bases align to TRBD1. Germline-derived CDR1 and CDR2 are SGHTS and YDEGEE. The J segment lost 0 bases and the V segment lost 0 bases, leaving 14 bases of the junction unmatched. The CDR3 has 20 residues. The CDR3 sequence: CASSLAVGTGPPYSNQPQHF. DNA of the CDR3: TGTGCCAGCAGCTTGGCCGTAGGGACAGGACCACCTTATAGCAATCAGCCCCAGCATTTT.

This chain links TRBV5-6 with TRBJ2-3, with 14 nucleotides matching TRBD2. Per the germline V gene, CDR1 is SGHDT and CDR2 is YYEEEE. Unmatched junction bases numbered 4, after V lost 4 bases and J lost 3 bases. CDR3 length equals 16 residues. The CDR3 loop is CASSTGTSGRTDTQYF. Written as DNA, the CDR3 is TGTGCCAGCAGCACTGGGACTAGCGGGAGAACAGATACGCAGTATTTT.

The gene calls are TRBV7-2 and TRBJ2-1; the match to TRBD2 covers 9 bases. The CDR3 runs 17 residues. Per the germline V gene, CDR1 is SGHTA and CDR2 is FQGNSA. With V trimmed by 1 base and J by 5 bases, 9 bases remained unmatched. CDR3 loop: CASSLVAVAGVNNEQFF. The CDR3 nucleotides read TGTGCCAGCAGCTTAGTGGCTGTAGCGGGAGTGAACAATGAGCAGTTCTTC.

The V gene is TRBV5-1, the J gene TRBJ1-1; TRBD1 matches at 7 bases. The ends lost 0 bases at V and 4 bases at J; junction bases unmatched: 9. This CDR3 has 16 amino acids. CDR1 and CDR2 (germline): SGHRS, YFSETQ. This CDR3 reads CASSLGQGRLSTEAFF. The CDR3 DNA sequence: TGCGCCAGCAGCTTGGGACAGGGTAGGTTGAGCACTGAAGCTTTCTTT.

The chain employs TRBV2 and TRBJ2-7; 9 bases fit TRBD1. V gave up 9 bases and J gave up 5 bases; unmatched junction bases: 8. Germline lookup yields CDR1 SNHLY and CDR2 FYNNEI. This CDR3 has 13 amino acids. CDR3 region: CASATGGVDEQYF. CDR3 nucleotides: TGTGCCAGTGCTACAGGGGGCGTCGACGAGCAGTACTTC.

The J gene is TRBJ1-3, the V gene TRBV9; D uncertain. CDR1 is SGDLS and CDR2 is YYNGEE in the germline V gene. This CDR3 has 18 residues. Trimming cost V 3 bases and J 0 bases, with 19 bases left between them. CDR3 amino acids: CASSETARTDFSGNTIYF. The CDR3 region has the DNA TGTGCCAGCAGCGAGACGGCCCGGACGGACTTCTCTGGAAACACCATATATTTT.

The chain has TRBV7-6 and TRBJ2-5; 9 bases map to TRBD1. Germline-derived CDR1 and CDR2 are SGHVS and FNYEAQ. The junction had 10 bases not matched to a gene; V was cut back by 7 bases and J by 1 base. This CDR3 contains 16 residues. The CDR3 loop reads CASTQTPGQGQETQYF. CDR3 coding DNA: TGTGCCAGCACCCAAACCCCGGGACAGGGCCAAGAGACCCAGTACTTC.

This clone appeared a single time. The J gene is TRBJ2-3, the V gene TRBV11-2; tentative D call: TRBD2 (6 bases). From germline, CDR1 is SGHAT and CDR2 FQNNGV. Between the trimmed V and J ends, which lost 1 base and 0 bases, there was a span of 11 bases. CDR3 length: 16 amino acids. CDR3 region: CASSLGVGGSTDTQYF. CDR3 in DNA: TGTGCCAGCAGCTTAGGGGTGGGGGGTAGCACAGATACGCAGTATTTT.

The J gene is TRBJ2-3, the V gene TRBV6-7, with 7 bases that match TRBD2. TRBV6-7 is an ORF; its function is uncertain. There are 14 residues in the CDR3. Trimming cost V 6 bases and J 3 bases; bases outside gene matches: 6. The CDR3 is CASSSWGGTDTQYF. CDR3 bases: TGTGCCAGCAGCTCCTGGGGGGGAACAGATACGCAGTATTTT.

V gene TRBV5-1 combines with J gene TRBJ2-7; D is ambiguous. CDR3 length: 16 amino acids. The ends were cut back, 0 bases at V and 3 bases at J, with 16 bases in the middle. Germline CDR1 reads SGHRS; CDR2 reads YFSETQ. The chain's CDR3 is CASSLAFRNQNYEQYF. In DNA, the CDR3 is TGCGCCAGCAGCTTGGCTTTCAGGAATCAGAACTACGAGCAGTACTTC.

The chain's CDR3 is CASSLRFGGDPYNEQFF. The CDR3 DNA is TGTGCCAGCAGTTTAAGGTTCGGCGGAGACCCCTACAATGAGCAGTTCTTC. The rearrangement joins TRBV27 to TRBJ2-1, with no clear D. Germline V gene lookup returns CDR1 MNHEY and CDR2 SMNVEV (reference sequence). The CDR3 totals 17 residues. Trimming cost V 2 bases and J 2 bases, with 16 bases left between them.

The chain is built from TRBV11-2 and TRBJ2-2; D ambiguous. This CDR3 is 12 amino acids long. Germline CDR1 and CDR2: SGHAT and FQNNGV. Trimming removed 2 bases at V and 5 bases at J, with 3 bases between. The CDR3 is CASSLTTGELFF. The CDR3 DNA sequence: TGTGCCAGCAGCTTAACAACCGGGGAGCTGTTTTTT.

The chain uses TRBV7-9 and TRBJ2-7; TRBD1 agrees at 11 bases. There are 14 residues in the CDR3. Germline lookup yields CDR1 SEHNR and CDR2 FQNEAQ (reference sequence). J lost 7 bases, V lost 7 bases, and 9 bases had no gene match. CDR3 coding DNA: TGTGCCAGCAATCGGGACAGGGGGATAGGTGAGCAGTACTTC. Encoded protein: CASNRDRGIGEQYF.

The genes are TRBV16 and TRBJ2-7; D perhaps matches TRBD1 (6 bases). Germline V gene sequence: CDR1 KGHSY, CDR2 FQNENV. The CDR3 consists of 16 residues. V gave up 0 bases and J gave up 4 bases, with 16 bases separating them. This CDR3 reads CASSQSRGQSRYEQYF. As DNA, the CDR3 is TGTGCCAGCAGCCAATCTCGTGGACAGTCCCGATACGAGCAGTACTTC. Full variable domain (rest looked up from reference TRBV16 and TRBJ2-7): GEEVAQTPKHLVRGEGQKAKLYCAPIKGHSYVFWYQQVLKNEFKFLISFQNENVFDETGMPKERFSAKCLPNSPCSLEIQATKLEDSAVYFCASSQSRGQSRYEQYFGPGTRLTVT.

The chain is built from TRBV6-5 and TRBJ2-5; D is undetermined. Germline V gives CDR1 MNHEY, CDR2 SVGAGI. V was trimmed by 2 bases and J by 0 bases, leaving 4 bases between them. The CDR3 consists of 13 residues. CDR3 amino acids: CASSYKHQETQYF. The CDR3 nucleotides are TGTGCCAGCAGTTACAAGCACCAAGAGACCCAGTACTTC.

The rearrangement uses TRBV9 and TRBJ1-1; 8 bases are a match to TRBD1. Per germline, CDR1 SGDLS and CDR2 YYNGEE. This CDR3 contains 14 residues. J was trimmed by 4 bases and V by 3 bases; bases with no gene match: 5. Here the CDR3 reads CASSAGQGATEAFF. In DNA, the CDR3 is TGTGCCAGCAGCGCGGGGCAGGGGGCCACTGAAGCTTTCTTT.

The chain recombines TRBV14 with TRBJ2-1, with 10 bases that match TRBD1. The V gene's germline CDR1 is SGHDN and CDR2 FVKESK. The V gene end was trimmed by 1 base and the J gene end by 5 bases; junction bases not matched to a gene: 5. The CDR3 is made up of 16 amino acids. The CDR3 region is CASSQGPGQGNNEQFF. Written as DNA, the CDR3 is TGTGCCAGCAGCCAAGGACCGGGACAGGGGAACAATGAGCAGTTCTTC.

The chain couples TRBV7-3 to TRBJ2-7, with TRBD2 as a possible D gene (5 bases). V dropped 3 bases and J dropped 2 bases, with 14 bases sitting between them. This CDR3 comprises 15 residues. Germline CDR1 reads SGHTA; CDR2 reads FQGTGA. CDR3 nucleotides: TGTGCCAGCAGCTTCGCCGGGAACGGGGCCTACGAGCAGTACTTC. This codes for CASSFAGNGAYEQYF.

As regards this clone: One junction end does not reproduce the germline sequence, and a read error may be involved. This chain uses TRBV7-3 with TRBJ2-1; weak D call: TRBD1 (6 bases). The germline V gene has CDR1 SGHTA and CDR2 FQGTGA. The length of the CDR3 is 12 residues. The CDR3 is CHDRCVYNEQFF. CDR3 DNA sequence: TGCCACGACAGGTGCGTGTACAATGAGCAGTTCTTC.